This T cell receptor beta chain was profiled in a study of cytomegalovirus exposure and HLA in healthy donors. As to this clone: The antigen is undetermined. A junction end diverges from the germline sequence, so it may reflect a read error.

This CDR3 has 11 amino acids. Germline values: CDR1 SQVTM, CDR2 ANQGSEA. 13 Jbeta primers and 60 Vbeta primers were used for the PCR. Generated by immunoSEQ multiplex PCR, the TCRdb table keeps only in-frame clones and is missing some. The sample carries roughly 100,000 clones, approximately 64% recorded once. Study-level findings and limits: The Asian-associated ancestry cluster reportedly had fewer N-insertions than the approximately 630-donor mean in a later analysis.

The chain links TRBV29-1 to TRBJ1-1; no firm D call. The receptor was derived from a woman in her fifties or sixties in good health and CMV-seronegative. Source material: PBMCs. This CDR3 is CSVEYRTGAFF. The CDR3 region has the DNA TGCAGCGTTGAATACCGTACTGGAGCTTTCTTT.